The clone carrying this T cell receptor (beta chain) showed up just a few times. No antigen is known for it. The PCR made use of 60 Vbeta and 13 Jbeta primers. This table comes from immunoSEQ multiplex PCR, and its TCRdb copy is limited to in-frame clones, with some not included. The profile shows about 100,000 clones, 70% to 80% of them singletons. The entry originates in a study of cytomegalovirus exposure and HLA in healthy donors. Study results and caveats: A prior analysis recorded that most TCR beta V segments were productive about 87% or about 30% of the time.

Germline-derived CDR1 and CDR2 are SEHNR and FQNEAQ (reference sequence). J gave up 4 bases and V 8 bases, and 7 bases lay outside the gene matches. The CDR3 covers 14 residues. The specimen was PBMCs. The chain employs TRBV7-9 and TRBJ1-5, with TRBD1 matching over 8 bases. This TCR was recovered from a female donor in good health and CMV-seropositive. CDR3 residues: CASGDRGRNQPQHF. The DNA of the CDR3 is TGTGCCAGCGGCGACAGGGGACGTAATCAGCCCCAGCATTTT.